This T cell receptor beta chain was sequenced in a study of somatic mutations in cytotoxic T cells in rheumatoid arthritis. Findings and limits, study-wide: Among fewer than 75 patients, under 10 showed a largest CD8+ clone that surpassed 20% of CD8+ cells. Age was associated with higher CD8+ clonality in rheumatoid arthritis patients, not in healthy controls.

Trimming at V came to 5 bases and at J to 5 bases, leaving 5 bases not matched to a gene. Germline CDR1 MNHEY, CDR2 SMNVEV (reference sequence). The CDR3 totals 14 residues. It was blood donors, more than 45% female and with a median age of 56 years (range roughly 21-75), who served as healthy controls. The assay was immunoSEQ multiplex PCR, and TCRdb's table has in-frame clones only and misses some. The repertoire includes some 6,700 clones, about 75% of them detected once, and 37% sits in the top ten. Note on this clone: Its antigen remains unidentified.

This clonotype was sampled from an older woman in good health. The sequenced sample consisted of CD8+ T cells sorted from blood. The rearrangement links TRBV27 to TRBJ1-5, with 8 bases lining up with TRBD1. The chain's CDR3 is CASSPGGGHQPQHF. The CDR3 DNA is TGTGCCAGCAGTCCAGGGGGCGGTCATCAGCCCCAGCATTTT.